These 31 T cell receptor beta chains originate from one sample sequenced in a study of shared clonotypes between healthy human individuals. TCRdb's table, derived via immunoSEQ multiplex PCR, lists solely in-frame clones and lacks some. This table has around 700,000 clones, approximately 90% appearing once. It was CD45RO-negative cells, positively selected for CCR7, that made up naive CD8 cells, with terminally differentiated effector memory CD45RA+ cells excluded. The specimen was naive CD8+ T cells sorted from blood. These receptors were taken from a young man in good health.

V and J are TRBV5-1 and TRBJ2-1; 8 bases agree with TRBD2. Trimming took 5 bases from V and 5 from J; bases not matched to a gene: 33. CDR1 and CDR2 from the germline V gene are SGHRS and YFSETQ. CDR3 length: 23 residues. In nucleotides, the CDR3 is TGCGCCAGCAGTTTTCAGGGAGGCGGCCGGCCCTTTGAGCCAAGAGCGGGAGACAATGAGCAGTTCTTC. Its protein is CASSFQGGGRPFEPRAGDNEQFF.

J is TRBJ1-1 and V is TRBV28, with 7 bases lining up with TRBD1. CDR3 length: 15 residues. Germline V gene lookup returns CDR1 MDHEN and CDR2 SYDVKM. V lost 3 bases, J lost 5 bases, and 9 bases stayed unmatched. The CDR3 region has the DNA TGTGCCAGCAGTTTGGCTTGGACAGGAGGAACTGAAGCTTTCTTT. Protein product: CASSLAWTGGTEAFF.

This chain connects TRBV4-1 to TRBJ2-7; 14 positions agree with TRBD2. This CDR3 contains 17 residues. Germline assignment: CDR1 MGHRA and CDR2 YSYEKL. Trimming took 4 bases from V and 5 from J; bases not matched to a gene: 10. CDR3: CASSPRGLAGAINEQYF. The CDR3 coding sequence is TGCGCCAGCAGCCCAAGGGGACTAGCGGGAGCGATCAACGAGCAGTACTTC.

The genes are TRBV5-6 and TRBJ2-7; TRBD1 matches 10 bases. The CDR3 has 14 amino acids. Germline loops: CDR1 SGHDT, CDR2 YYEEEE. With V trimmed by 1 base and J by 3 bases, 1 base remained unmatched. CDR3 protein: CASSLRDRGYEQYF. The CDR3 region has the DNA TGTGCCAGCAGCTTGCGGGACAGGGGCTACGAGCAGTACTTC.

The chain combines TRBV9 with TRBJ1-2; 7 bases are a match to TRBD1. The germline CDR1 and CDR2 sequences are SGDLS and YYNGEE. This CDR3 spans 13 amino acids. The V and J ends lost 6 bases and 7 bases, in that order; junction bases with no gene match: 9. The DNA for the CDR3 is TGTGCCAGCACCCTAAAGGGGGCTGGTGGCTACACCTTC. It translates to CASTLKGAGGYTF.

V is TRBV6-6 and J is TRBJ2-4; perhaps D is TRBD1 or TRBD2 (5 bases each). Per the germline V gene, CDR1 is MNHNY and CDR2 is SVGAGI (reference sequence). The length of the CDR3 is 12 residues. The V end lost 5 bases, the J end lost 14 bases, and 16 bases lay between the germline ends. The CDR3 nucleotides read TGTGCCAGCAGTCCTTCAACGGGACGGAAGTACTTC. Translated, it gives CASSPSTGRKYF.

The chain has TRBV7-2 and TRBJ2-3, with TRBD2 as a possible D gene (5 bases). The CDR3 totals 16 residues. V gave up 5 bases and J gave up 3 bases, with 18 bases separating them. CDR1 is SGHTA, CDR2 FQGNSA, per germline. CDR3 coding DNA: TGTGCCAGCAGCCAACCAATAGCGCAACTTACAGATACGCAGTATTTT. Translated, it gives CASSQPIAQLTDTQYF.

V gene TRBV5-1 combines with J gene TRBJ1-4, with 9 bases fitting TRBD1. The CDR3 runs to 16 residues. Germline V gives CDR1 SGHRS, CDR2 YFSETQ. Unmatched junction bases numbered 7, after V lost 4 bases and J lost 3 bases. DNA for the CDR3: TGCGCCAGCAGCCTCGACAGGGGGAGGGCTAATGAAAAACTGTTTTTT. Its translation is CASSLDRGRANEKLFF.

The rearrangement uses TRBV4-1 and TRBJ1-1; 7 bases map to TRBD1. CDR1 MGHRA and CDR2 YSYEKL come from the germline V gene. J gave up 7 bases and V 0 bases, and 5 bases lay outside the gene matches. The length of the CDR3 is 14 residues. The CDR3 loop reads CASSQEGGGFEAFF. CDR3 coding DNA: TGCGCCAGCAGCCAAGAAGGGGGCGGTTTTGAAGCTTTCTTT.

Comments on this clone: Other DNA sequences in this specimen translate into the identical CDR3. This chain joins TRBV28 and TRBJ2-7; D is undetermined. The CDR3 length is 12 residues. The V end was cut by 2 bases, the J end by 1 base, with 3 bases between. The germline CDR1 and CDR2 sequences are MDHEN and SYDVKM. The CDR3 sequence: CASSLGSYEQYF. The CDR3 nucleotides are TGTGCCAGCAGTTTAGGGTCCTACGAGCAGTACTTC.

J is TRBJ1-5 and V is TRBV4-3; the match to TRBD1 covers 7 bases. CDR1 is LGHNA and CDR2 is YSLEER in the germline V gene. J lost 4 bases, V lost 3 bases, and 6 bases had no gene match. This CDR3 is built from 15 residues. The CDR3 DNA follows: TGCGCCAGCAGCCAGAGCGGGACAGAGAATCAGCCCCAGCATTTT. This gives the protein CASSQSGTENQPQHF.

The chain uses TRBV6-5 and TRBJ2-5; 7 bases fit TRBD1. This CDR3 is 14 amino acids long. Germline V lookup: CDR1 MNHEY, CDR2 SVGAGI. The ends lost 2 bases at V and 2 bases at J; junction bases unmatched: 2. CDR3 sequence: CASSYPGQQETQYF. Written as DNA, the CDR3 is TGTGCCAGCAGTTACCCGGGACAGCAAGAGACCCAGTACTTC.

V is TRBV27 and J is TRBJ2-1, with D possibly matching TRBD2 (6 bases). Between the trimmed V and J ends, which lost 7 bases and 2 bases, there was a span of 15 bases. CDR1 and CDR2 from the germline V gene are MNHEY and SMNVEV (reference sequence). The CDR3 is made up of 15 amino acids. DNA of the CDR3: TGTGCCAGCACCCTCGGGCGGGACCCCTACAATGAGCAGTTCTTC. It specifies CASTLGRDPYNEQFF.

The V call is TRBV6-6, the J call TRBJ2-3; possibly TRBD2 for D (7 bases). This CDR3 is 15 amino acids long. Germline V gene sequence: CDR1 MNHNY, CDR2 SVGAGI (reference sequence). Trimming stripped 6 bases from V and 0 bases from J, with 13 bases between. As DNA, the CDR3 is TGTGCCAGCAGCTGGGCGGGGGCTAGCACAGATACGCAGTATTTT. This gives the protein CASSWAGASTDTQYF.

The chain combines TRBV7-9 with TRBJ1-2; D is possibly TRBD1 (5 bases). The CDR3 is 13 amino acids. Germline-derived CDR1 and CDR2 are SEHNR and FQNEAQ (reference sequence). V gave up 1 base and J gave up 10 bases, with 13 bases separating them. CDR3 coding DNA: TGTGCCAGCAGCTTAGAAGCAGGGCTGGACTACACCTTC. Its protein product is CASSLEAGLDYTF.

This rearrangement joins TRBV19 to TRBJ2-1; weak D call: TRBD1 (6 bases). Trimming removed 3 bases at V and 6 bases at J, with 9 bases between. Germline CDR1 and CDR2: LNHDA and SQIVND (reference sequence). This CDR3 has 13 amino acids. The CDR3 is CASSMLGGNEQFF. The CDR3 bases are TGTGCCAGTAGTATGCTAGGGGGCAATGAGCAGTTCTTC.

CDR3 bases: TGTGCCAGCAGTGAAACCAGGAATAGCAAAAACATTCAGTACTTC. Protein product: CASSETRNSKNIQYF. V and J are TRBV2 and TRBJ2-4; D call uncertain. Germline CDR1 is SNHLY and CDR2 is FYNNEI. V lost 2 bases, J lost 3 bases, and 11 bases lay in between. The CDR3 consists of 15 residues.

V usage is TRBV5-4 and J usage is TRBJ2-7; D might be TRBD1 or TRBD2, each matching 5 bases. The CDR3 has 13 residues. V was trimmed by 0 bases and J by 4 bases, leaving 8 bases between them. CDR1 and CDR2 from the germline V gene are SGHNT and YYREEE (reference sequence). CDR3 residues: CASSLGDRYEQYF. The CDR3 DNA follows: TGTGCCAGCAGCTTGGGGGACCGGTACGAGCAGTACTTC.

This chain connects TRBV11-2 to TRBJ2-7, with 7 nucleotides matching TRBD2. Trimming took 4 bases from V and 3 from J; bases not matched to a gene: 12. CDR3 length: 16 residues. Germline-derived CDR1 and CDR2 are SGHAT and FQNNGV. The CDR3 spells CASSYIGFGLDYEQYF. DNA for the CDR3: TGTGCCAGCAGCTATATTGGGTTTGGACTAGACTACGAGCAGTACTTC. Complete variable domain (other parts from reference TRBV11-2 and TRBJ2-7): EAGVAQSPRYKIIEKRQSVAFWCNPISGHATLYWYQQILGQGPKLLIQFQNNGVVDDSQLPKDRFSAERLKGVDSTLKIQPAKLEDSAVYLCASSYIGFGLDYEQYFGPGTRLTVT.

The chain carries TRBV4-1 and TRBJ1-3, with D unclear. Germline lookup yields CDR1 MGHRA and CDR2 YSYEKL. V dropped 2 bases and J dropped 4 bases, with 12 bases sitting between them. This CDR3 has 15 amino acids. Here the CDR3 DNA reads TGCGCCAGCAGCCAACTCGCCTTGGAGGGAAACACCATATATTTT. This encodes CASSQLALEGNTIYF.

The chain links TRBV7-9 to TRBJ2-1, with 13 bases fitting TRBD2. The CDR3 is 16 residues long. In germline, CDR1 is SEHNR, CDR2 FQNEAQ (reference sequence). Unmatched junction bases numbered 10, after V lost 7 bases and J lost 7 bases. In DNA, the CDR3 is TGTGCCAGCACTCGATTTGGACTAGCGGGAGTGAATGAGCAGTTCTTC. Protein product: CASTRFGLAGVNEQFF.

CDR3 protein: CASSPTGSSEQYF. CDR3 DNA sequence: TGTGCCAGCAGCCCCACAGGGAGCAGCGAGCAGTACTTC. The chain joins TRBV14 to TRBJ2-7; possibly TRBD1 for D (6 bases). V was clipped by 4 bases and J by 6 bases, with 13 bases between them. This CDR3 comprises 13 residues. Looked up from germline, CDR1 is SGHDN and CDR2 is FVKESK.

The rearrangement uses TRBV28 and TRBJ2-1, with D tentatively TRBD2 (5 bases). The length of the CDR3 is 16 residues. Trimming cost V 8 bases and J 9 bases, with 26 bases left between them. CDR1 is MDHEN and CDR2 is SYDVKM in the germline V gene. The CDR3 spells CASGGGGGPLGIEQFF. The CDR3 DNA is TGTGCCAGCGGAGGAGGCGGCGGACCCCTTGGTATTGAGCAGTTCTTC.

Turning to this clone: Other DNA sequences in the same sample also yield this CDR3. The V and J genes are TRBV6-1 and TRBJ2-2; D call uncertain. Trimming took off 0 bases at V and 1 base at J, with 6 bases between the two ends. The CDR3 runs 15 residues. Looked up from germline, CDR1 is MNHNS and CDR2 is SASEGT. CDR3 sequence: CASSEAVGNTGELFF. CDR3 sequence (DNA): TGTGCCAGCAGTGAAGCGGTCGGGAACACCGGGGAGCTGTTTTTT.

The sample holds one count of this clone. The same CDR3 is also encoded by other DNA sequences in this sample. This sequence joins TRBV27 and TRBJ2-3; D is undetermined. The CDR3 contains 13 residues. Looked up from germline, CDR1 is MNHEY and CDR2 is SMNVEV (reference sequence). Deletions cut 3 bases from V and 3 bases from J, with 7 bases between. This CDR3 reads CASSFLGTDTQYF. The DNA of the CDR3 is TGTGCCAGCAGTTTTTTAGGGACAGATACGCAGTATTTT.

This clone showed up just once. V gene TRBV7-6 combines with J gene TRBJ2-2; D uncertain. CDR3 length: 11 amino acids. With 4 bases removed from V and 5 bases from J, the gap between germline ends came to 2 bases. The germline CDR1 and CDR2 sequences are SGHVS and FNYEAQ. The CDR3 reads CASSWTGELFF. In nucleotides, the CDR3 is TGTGCCAGCAGCTGGACCGGGGAGCTGTTTTTT.

The chain couples TRBV11-2 to TRBJ2-5, with D uncertain. Deletions cut 5 bases from V and 2 bases from J, with 12 bases between. This CDR3 has 14 residues. From germline, CDR1 is SGHAT and CDR2 FQNNGV. CDR3 nucleotides: TGTGCCAGCAGCCTCGGGCCGGAACAAGAGACCCAGTACTTC. This gives the protein CASSLGPEQETQYF.

This chain uses TRBV13 with TRBJ2-7; D may be TRBD1 (5 bases). V was pared by 4 bases and J by 3 bases, with 10 bases between. The CDR3 extends over 13 amino acids. Germline CDR1 PRHDT, CDR2 FYEKMQ (reference sequence). CDR3 coding DNA: TGTGCCAGCAGCTCAGGACAATACTACGAGCAGTACTTC. This gives the protein CASSSGQYYEQYF.

As regards this clone: Other DNA sequences in this sample translate to the same CDR3. This sequence joins TRBV28 and TRBJ2-7, with D possibly matching TRBD1 (6 bases). The CDR3 is 12 residues long. V gave up 7 bases and J gave up 3 bases, with 10 bases separating them. Germline V gene sequence: CDR1 MDHEN, CDR2 SYDVKM. The CDR3: CASTRTDYEQYF. The DNA of the CDR3 is TGTGCCAGCACCCGGACAGACTACGAGCAGTACTTC.

The rearrangement links TRBV14 to TRBJ2-1, with D perhaps assigned TRBD1 or TRBD2 (5 bases each). The CDR3 loop spans 14 amino acids. CDR1 and CDR2 (germline): SGHDN, FVKESK. Trimming left V 4 bases short and J 9 bases short, with 16 bases between. CDR3 loop: CASSPGSGEFEQFF. In nucleotides, the CDR3 is TGTGCCAGCAGCCCAGGGAGTGGAGAGTTTGAGCAGTTCTTC.

The chain joins TRBV7-9 to TRBJ2-1; D assignment may be TRBD1 or TRBD2 (6 bases each). The CDR3 loop spans 11 amino acids. Trimming pared 6 bases from V and 8 bases from J, leaving 8 bases between. Germline V gene lookup returns CDR1 SEHNR and CDR2 FQNEAQ (reference sequence). CDR3 sequence (DNA): TGTGCCAGCAGGGGGGGCGATGAGCAGTTCTTC. Protein product: CASRGGDEQFF. Filled out from reference TRBV7-9 and TRBJ2-1, the complete variable domain reads DTGVSQNPRHKITKRGQNVTFRCDPISEHNRLYWYRQTLGQGPEFLTYFQNEAQLEKSRLLSDRFSAERPKGSFSTLEIQRTEQGDSAMYLCASRGGDEQFFGPGTRLTVL.